The following is a T cell receptor (beta chain) sequence with its context. Its antigen is not identified. The CDR3 is 11 amino acids. Germline V gives CDR1 SGHDT, CDR2 YYEEEE. V was cut by 4 bases and J by 2 bases, with 4 bases left in between. Libraries were prepared by immunoSEQ multiplex PCR; TCRdb keeps only in-frame clonotypes and omits some of them. This sample has several thousand clones, with around 70% found just once. The data were taken from a study of T cells after posttransplantation cyclophosphamide. Study-wide results and limits: After PTCy, TRB diversity resembled that of CNI/methotrexate controls. Donor-recipient repertoire similarity was low at 1-2 months, rising over year one. Tissue-infiltrating T cells from skin or gut overlapped little with blood T cells.

Controls had myeloablative marrow grafts with methotrexate and calcineurin inhibitor, sampled at 1 year. This clonotype was obtained from a female patient aged 45 to 65 who received an allogeneic stem cell transplant from an unrelated donor, was CMV-positive, and had acute and chronic GVHD. The T cells may come from the graft donor. Material: PBMCs, obtained roughly 330 days after allogeneic stem cell transplant with calcineurin inhibitor and methotrexate. The rearrangement joins TRBV5-6 to TRBJ2-7, with no clear D. The DNA for the CDR3 is TGTGCCAGCAGCGCAGCCTACGAGCAGTACTTC. Its protein product is CASSAAYEQYF.